The 27 T cell receptor beta chains listed next were all sequenced from one sample in a study of radiotherapy plus CTLA-4 blockade in lung cancer. The data were produced by immunoSEQ multiplex PCR, yet TCRdb's version contains in-frame clones alone and is incomplete. Among about 80,000 clones listed, approximately 80% were seen once. Sequences were derived from peripheral blood, sampled from a patient treated with radiotherapy plus ipilimumab. These receptors were obtained from a human donor with non-small cell lung cancer who had stable disease on radiotherapy plus ipilimumab.

V and J are TRBV19 and TRBJ1-2; D call uncertain. Germline lookup yields CDR1 LNHDA and CDR2 SQIVND (reference sequence). This CDR3 comprises 14 residues. Trimming pared 6 bases from V and 4 bases from J, leaving 15 bases between. The CDR3 nucleotides are TGTGCCAGTAGCGCCTCCTTCAAGGTCTATGGCTACACCTTC. Translating gives CASSASFKVYGYTF.

The chain employs TRBV6-1 and TRBJ2-3; tentative D call: TRBD1 (5 bases). Trimming shortened V by 6 bases and J by 0 bases, and 13 bases separated the two germline ends. Per the germline V gene, CDR1 is MNHNS and CDR2 is SASEGT. This CDR3 is 15 amino acids long. The CDR3 region is CASSLEWGSTDTQYF. In nucleotides, the CDR3 is TGTGCCAGCAGCCTTGAATGGGGCAGCACAGATACGCAGTATTTT.

The chain employs TRBV1 and TRBJ2-5; the D segment call TRBD2 is taken from the table without a DNA check. TRBV1 is a recognized pseudogene. The CDR3 is 13 amino acids. The CDR3: CGTRQPPKETQYF. CDR3 in DNA: TGCGGGACTAGGCAACCCCCGAAAGAGACCCAGTACTTC.

The V and J genes are TRBV6-5 and TRBJ2-2; 13 nucleotides line up with TRBD2. With 7 bases clipped from V and 6 bases from J, the junction kept 2 bases outside the gene matches. This CDR3 contains 14 residues. Germline-derived CDR1 and CDR2 are MNHEY and SVGAGI. CDR3 residues: CASNGLAGAGELFF. The CDR3 DNA reads TGTGCCAGCAATGGACTAGCGGGGGCCGGGGAGCTGTTTTTT.

The sample holds one count of this clone. V and J are TRBV2 and TRBJ2-7, with D possibly TRBD1 on 5 matching bases. The germline V gene has CDR1 SNHLY and CDR2 FYNNEI. The V end was cut by 5 bases, the J end by 6 bases, with 17 bases between. The CDR3 has 14 residues. CDR3 nucleotide sequence: TGTGCCAGCAGTTATACCGGGCCCCAGGGCGAGCAGTACTTC. This codes for CASSYTGPQGEQYF.

V and J are TRBV5-1 and TRBJ2-5; a weak D match, TRBD1 (6 bases). The V end lost 3 bases, the J end lost 7 bases, and 7 bases lay between the germline ends. The CDR3 is made up of 11 amino acids. CDR1 is SGHRS, CDR2 YFSETQ, per germline. For the CDR3, the DNA is TGCGCCAGCAGCTCGACAGGGACCCAGTACTTC. Amino acid sequence: CASSSTGTQYF.

The chain couples TRBV28 to TRBJ2-1; 8 nucleotides agree with TRBD2. The CDR3 has 16 residues. Germline loops: CDR1 MDHEN, CDR2 SYDVKM. V lost 5 bases to trimming and J lost 0 bases; unmatched junction nucleotides: 6. Here the CDR3 reads CASSKERGTSYNEQFF. The CDR3 coding sequence is TGTGCCAGCAGTAAAGAGCGGGGGACCTCCTACAATGAGCAGTTCTTC.

A single count supports this clone. The chain recombines TRBV6-4 with TRBJ2-1; 9 bases are shared with TRBD2. V was clipped by 4 bases and J by 8 bases; unmatched bases: 9. Germline assignment: CDR1 MRHNA and CDR2 SNTAGT. This CDR3 contains 15 residues. The CDR3 sequence: CASSVGSSGVDEQFF. The CDR3 region has the DNA TGTGCCAGCAGTGTCGGGTCTAGCGGGGTTGATGAGCAGTTCTTC.

The chain carries TRBV6-5 and TRBJ1-1, with D possibly being TRBD1 (6 bases). Trimming left V 7 bases short and J 4 bases short, with 10 bases between. This CDR3 region has 12 residues. Germline V gene data show CDR1 as MNHEY and CDR2 as SVGAGI. The CDR3 nucleotides are TGTGCCAGCACAGGGGTGGGCACTGAAGCTTTCTTT. This gives the protein CASTGVGTEAFF.

The chain employs TRBV5-1 and TRBJ1-4; D might be TRBD1 (5 bases). The CDR3 covers 14 residues. Between the trimmed V and J ends, which lost 0 bases and 13 bases, there was a span of 16 bases. CDR1 SGHRS and CDR2 YFSETQ come from the germline V gene. Here the CDR3 reads CASSLEGGALGLFF. CDR3 nucleotides: TGCGCCAGCAGCTTGGAGGGCGGGGCCCTCGGACTGTTTTTT.

This rearrangement joins TRBV5-1 to TRBJ2-3; 10 bases align to TRBD2. CDR1 is SGHRS, CDR2 YFSETQ, per germline. V dropped 2 bases and J dropped 3; count of bases not matched to a gene: 3. The CDR3 totals 15 residues. The CDR3 nucleotides read TGCGCCAGCAGCTTAGCGGGGGGGCCGACAGATACGCAGTATTTT. This codes for CASSLAGGPTDTQYF.

This clone was counted once. The chain couples TRBV6-1 to TRBJ1-1, with D possibly TRBD1 on 5 matching bases. CDR1 MNHNS and CDR2 SASEGT come from the germline V gene. The CDR3 runs 9 residues. The germline V and J ends were trimmed by 11 bases and 8 bases, with 9 bases remaining between them. CDR3 nucleotides: TGTGCCGTGGGGCTCGAAGCTTTCTTT. This gives the protein CAVGLEAFF.

The chain has TRBV19 and TRBJ2-2, with D possibly matching TRBD1 (6 bases). Looked up from germline, CDR1 is LNHDA and CDR2 is SQIVND (reference sequence). The CDR3 length is 14 residues. V lost 4 bases, J lost 8 bases, and 14 bases lay in between. The CDR3, as DNA: TGTGCCAGTAGTAAATTCCAGGGGTTGGGGGAGCTGTTTTTT. Protein product: CASSKFQGLGELFF.

The chain joins TRBV6-4 to TRBJ1-2; possibly TRBD1 for D (6 bases). The CDR3 consists of 15 residues. The germline V gene has CDR1 MRHNA and CDR2 SNTAGT. The V end lost 0 bases, the J end lost 7 bases, and 15 bases lay between the germline ends. The CDR3 spells CASSDSNAGAPGYTF. The CDR3 coding sequence is TGTGCCAGCAGTGACTCGAATGCGGGGGCGCCTGGCTACACCTTC.

The chain couples TRBV13 to TRBJ1-1, with 8 bases that match TRBD1. There are 16 residues in the CDR3. The ends lost 2 bases at V and 3 bases at J; junction bases unmatched: 8. The V gene's germline CDR1 is PRHDT and CDR2 FYEKMQ (reference sequence). The CDR3 DNA sequence: TGTGCCAGCAGCTTAAATCAGGGGGCTGTGTACACTGAAGCTTTCTTT. Encoded protein: CASSLNQGAVYTEAFF.

V usage is TRBV9 and J usage is TRBJ2-7; D perhaps matches TRBD2 (5 bases). Looked up from germline, CDR1 is SGDLS and CDR2 is YYNGEE. V was shortened by 0 bases and J by 5 bases, with 18 bases between the two germline ends. The CDR3 is 16 amino acids. CDR3 DNA sequence: TGTGCCAGCAGCGTAGAGTCTGTGGGAGAGGTCGACGAGCAGTACTTC. Translation: CASSVESVGEVDEQYF.

This clone was detected a few times. The V call is TRBV5-1, the J call TRBJ1-1; D uncertain. Between the trimmed V and J ends, which lost 0 bases and 8 bases, there was a span of 11 bases. This CDR3 comprises 13 residues. Germline CDR1 is SGHRS and CDR2 is YFSETQ. The CDR3 sequence: CASSLGAESEAFF. CDR3 DNA sequence: TGCGCCAGCAGCTTGGGGGCAGAGTCAGAAGCTTTCTTT.

The chain is built from TRBV6-5 and TRBJ2-3; D not certain. Trimming left V 2 bases short and J 5 bases short, with 11 bases between. The CDR3 is made up of 14 amino acids. CDR1 is MNHEY, CDR2 SVGAGI, per germline. The DNA for the CDR3 is TGTGCCAGCAGTTACACCCCTGGGAAAGATACGCAGTATTTT. This encodes CASSYTPGKDTQYF.

V and J are TRBV6-1 and TRBJ1-4; TRBD1 matches at 8 bases. V shed 6 bases and J 2 bases; nucleotides not matched to a gene: 5. This CDR3 spans 15 amino acids. Per germline, CDR1 MNHNS and CDR2 SASEGT. This chain's CDR3 is CASRGGTGTNEKLFF. CDR3 in DNA: TGTGCCAGCAGAGGAGGGACAGGCACTAATGAAAAACTGTTTTTT.

The chain is built from TRBV2 and TRBJ2-6; 7 nucleotides agree with TRBD1. The CDR3 is 15 residues long. J was trimmed by 5 bases and V by 6 bases; bases with no gene match: 7. Germline assignment: CDR1 SNHLY and CDR2 FYNNEI. The CDR3 reads CASSDDRARANVLTF. CDR3 coding DNA: TGTGCCAGCAGCGACGACAGGGCTAGGGCCAACGTCCTGACTTTC.

V gene TRBV5-1 combines with J gene TRBJ2-7, with 13 bases fitting TRBD2. Losses at the gene ends were 1 base for V and 4 bases for J; bases not matched to a gene: 8. This CDR3 spans 17 amino acids. The germline gives CDR1 SGHRS, CDR2 YFSETQ. CDR3 residues: CASSLTSGRAGTYEQYF. CDR3 sequence (DNA): TGCGCCAGCAGCTTGACTAGCGGGAGGGCTGGTACTTACGAGCAGTACTTC. The full variable domain, its missing parts supplied by reference TRBV5-1 and TRBJ2-7, is KAGVTQTPRYLIKTRGQQVTLSCSPISGHRSVSWYQQTPGQGLQFLFEYFSETQRNKGNFPGRFSGRQFSNSRSEMNVSTLELGDSALYLCASSLTSGRAGTYEQYFGPGTRLTVT.

The chain links TRBV9 to TRBJ2-5; 11 nucleotides match TRBD2. Germline V lookup: CDR1 SGDLS, CDR2 YYNGEE. V was pared by 5 bases and J by 3 bases, with 3 bases of the junction left unmatched. CDR3 length: 14 residues. Here the CDR3 DNA reads TGTGCCAGCAGTGCGGGACTAGCGGAAGAGACCCAGTACTTC. Its protein is CASSAGLAEETQYF.

The V gene is TRBV18, the J gene TRBJ2-2; no firm D call. Germline CDR1 KGHSH, CDR2 LQKENI. This CDR3 comprises 14 residues. Between the trimmed V and J ends, which lost 0 bases and 3 bases, there was a span of 5 bases. CDR3: CASSPPGHTGELFF. Here the CDR3 DNA reads TGTGCCAGCTCACCACCAGGGCACACCGGGGAGCTGTTTTTT.

This chain uses TRBV18 with TRBJ1-4; no clear D gene. V was cut by 4 bases and J by 5 bases, with 5 bases left in between. Germline V gives CDR1 KGHSH, CDR2 LQKENI. The CDR3 sequence is 12 residues long. This CDR3 is CASSLRNEKLFF. As DNA, the CDR3 is TGTGCCAGCTCACTGAGGAATGAAAAACTGTTTTTT.

The V call is TRBV5-1, the J call TRBJ2-2; TRBD1 is a possible D gene (6 bases). The CDR3 sequence is 15 residues long. Germline V gives CDR1 SGHRS, CDR2 YFSETQ. The V end lost 7 bases, the J end lost 8 bases, and 21 bases lay between the germline ends. Here the CDR3 DNA reads TGCGCCAGCGGGCTCTTAGACAGGACCTCGGGGGAGCTGTTTTTT. This translates into CASGLLDRTSGELFF.

The DNA of the CDR3 is TGCGCCAGCAGCCAGACTAGCGCCAGCTCTGGGGCCAACGTCCTGACTTTC. This translates into CASSQTSASSGANVLTF. V is TRBV4-1 and J is TRBJ2-6; 8 bases agree with TRBD2. The length of the CDR3 is 17 residues. Trimming cost V 3 bases and J 0 bases; bases outside gene matches: 4. CDR1 is MGHRA and CDR2 is YSYEKL in the germline V gene.

The V gene is TRBV7-3, the J gene TRBJ1-6, with 10 bases that match TRBD1. CDR1 and CDR2 from the germline V gene are SGHTA and FQGTGA. The CDR3 contains 14 residues. V lost 4 bases to trimming and J lost 9 bases; unmatched junction nucleotides: 3. CDR3 coding DNA: TGTGCCAGCAGCTCGACAGGGGGCGCTTCACCCCTCCACTTT. This translates into CASSSTGGASPLHF.